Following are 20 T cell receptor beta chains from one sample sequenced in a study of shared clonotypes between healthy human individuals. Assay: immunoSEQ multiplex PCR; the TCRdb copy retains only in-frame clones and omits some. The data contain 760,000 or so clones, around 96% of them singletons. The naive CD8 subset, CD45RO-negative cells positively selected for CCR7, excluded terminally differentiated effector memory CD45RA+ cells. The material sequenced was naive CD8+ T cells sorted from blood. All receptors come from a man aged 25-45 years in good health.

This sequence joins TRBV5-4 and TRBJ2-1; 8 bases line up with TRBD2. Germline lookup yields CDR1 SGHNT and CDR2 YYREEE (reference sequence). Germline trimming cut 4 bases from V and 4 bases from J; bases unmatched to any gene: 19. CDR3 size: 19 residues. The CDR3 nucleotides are TGTGCCAGCAGCACCCCGGGGATGAAGCGGGAGAGGAGTTACAATGAGCAGTTCTTC. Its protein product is CASSTPGMKRERSYNEQFF.

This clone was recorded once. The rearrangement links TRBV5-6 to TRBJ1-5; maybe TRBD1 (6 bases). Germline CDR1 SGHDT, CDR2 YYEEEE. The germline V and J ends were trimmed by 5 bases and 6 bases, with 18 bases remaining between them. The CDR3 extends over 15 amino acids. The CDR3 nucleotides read TGTGCCAGCAGTACCAGCGGGCAGGGGATTCAGCCCCAGCATTTT. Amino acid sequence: CASSTSGQGIQPQHF. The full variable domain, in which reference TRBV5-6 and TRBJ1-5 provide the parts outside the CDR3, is DAGVTQSPTHLIKTRGQQVTLRCSPKSGHDTVSWYQQALGQGPQFIFQYYEEEERQRGNFPDRFSGHQFPNYSSELNVNALLLGDSALYLCASSTSGQGIQPQHFGDGTRLSIL.

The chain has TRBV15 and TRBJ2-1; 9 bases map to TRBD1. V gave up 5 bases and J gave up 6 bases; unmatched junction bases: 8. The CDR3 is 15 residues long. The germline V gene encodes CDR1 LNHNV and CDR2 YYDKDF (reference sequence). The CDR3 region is CATSVRDRAPNEQFF. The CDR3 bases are TGTGCCACCAGCGTCCGGGACAGGGCTCCCAATGAGCAGTTCTTC.

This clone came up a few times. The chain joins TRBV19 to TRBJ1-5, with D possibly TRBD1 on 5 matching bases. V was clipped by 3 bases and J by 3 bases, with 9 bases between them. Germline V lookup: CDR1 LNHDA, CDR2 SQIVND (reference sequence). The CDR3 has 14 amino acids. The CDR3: CASSMSGYNQPQHF. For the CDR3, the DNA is TGTGCCAGTAGTATGTCAGGGTACAATCAGCCCCAGCATTTT.

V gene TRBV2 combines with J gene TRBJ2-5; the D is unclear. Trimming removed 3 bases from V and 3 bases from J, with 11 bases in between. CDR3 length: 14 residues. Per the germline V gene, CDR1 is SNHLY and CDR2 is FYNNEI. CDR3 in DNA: TGTGCCAGCAGTGATAGTCAGGCCGAAGAGACCCAGTACTTC. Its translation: CASSDSQAEETQYF.

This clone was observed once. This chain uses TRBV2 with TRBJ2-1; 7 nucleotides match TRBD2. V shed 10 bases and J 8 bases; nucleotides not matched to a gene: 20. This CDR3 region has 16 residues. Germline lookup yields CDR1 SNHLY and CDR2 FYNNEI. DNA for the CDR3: TGTGCCACCCAAGTTCGTGGCGGGAGTTCAGTGGATGAGCAGTTCTTC. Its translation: CATQVRGGSSVDEQFF.

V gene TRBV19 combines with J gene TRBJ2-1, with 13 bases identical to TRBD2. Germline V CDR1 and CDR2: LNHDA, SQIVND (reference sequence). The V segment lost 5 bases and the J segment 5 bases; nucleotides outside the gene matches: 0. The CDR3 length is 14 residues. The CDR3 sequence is CASSGTSGNNEQFF. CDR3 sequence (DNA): TGTGCCAGTAGTGGGACTAGCGGGAACAATGAGCAGTTCTTC.

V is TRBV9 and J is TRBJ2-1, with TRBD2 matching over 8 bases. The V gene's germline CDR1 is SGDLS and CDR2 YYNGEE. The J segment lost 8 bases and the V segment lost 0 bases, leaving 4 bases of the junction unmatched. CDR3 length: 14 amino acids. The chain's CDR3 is CASSVETSVDEQFF. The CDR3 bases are TGTGCCAGCAGCGTAGAGACTAGCGTGGATGAGCAGTTCTTC.

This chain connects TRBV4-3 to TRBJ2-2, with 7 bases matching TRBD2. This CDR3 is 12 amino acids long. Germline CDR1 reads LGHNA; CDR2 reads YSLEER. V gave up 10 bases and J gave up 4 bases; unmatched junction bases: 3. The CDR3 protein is CATSGGTGELFF. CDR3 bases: TGCGCCACCTCGGGGGGCACCGGGGAGCTGTTTTTT.

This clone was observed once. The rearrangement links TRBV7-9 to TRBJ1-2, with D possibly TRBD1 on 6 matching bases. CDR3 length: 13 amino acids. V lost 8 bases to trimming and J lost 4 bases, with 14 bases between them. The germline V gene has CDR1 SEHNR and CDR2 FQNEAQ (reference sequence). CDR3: CASLDRNFYGYTF. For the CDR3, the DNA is TGTGCCAGCCTGGACAGAAATTTCTATGGCTACACCTTC.

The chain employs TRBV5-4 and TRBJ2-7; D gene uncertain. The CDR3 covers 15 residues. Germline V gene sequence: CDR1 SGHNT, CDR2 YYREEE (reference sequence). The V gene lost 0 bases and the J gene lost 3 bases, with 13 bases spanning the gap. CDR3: CASSLAGRDFYEQYF. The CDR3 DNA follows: TGTGCCAGCAGCTTGGCCGGGCGAGATTTCTACGAGCAGTACTTC.

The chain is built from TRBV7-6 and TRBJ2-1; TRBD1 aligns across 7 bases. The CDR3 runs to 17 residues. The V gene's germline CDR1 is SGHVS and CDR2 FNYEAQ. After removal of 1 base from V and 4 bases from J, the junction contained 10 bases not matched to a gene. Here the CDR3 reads CASSLEGAPRGYNEQFF. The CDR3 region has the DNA TGTGCCAGCAGCTTAGAGGGGGCACCCAGGGGGTACAATGAGCAGTTCTTC.

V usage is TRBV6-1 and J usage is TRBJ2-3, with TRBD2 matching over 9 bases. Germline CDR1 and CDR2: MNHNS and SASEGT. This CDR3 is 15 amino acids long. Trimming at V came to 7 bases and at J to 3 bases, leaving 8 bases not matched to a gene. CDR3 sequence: CASMFEREVTDTQYF. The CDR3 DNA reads TGTGCCAGCATGTTTGAGCGGGAGGTTACAGATACGCAGTATTTT.

CDR3 coding DNA: TGTGCCAGCAGCTCCGGGGCGGGGACAGGAGCTTTCTTT. Amino acid sequence: CASSSGAGTGAFF. V and J are TRBV7-6 and TRBJ1-1; 8 nucleotides match TRBD1. The CDR3 covers 13 residues. V shed 4 bases and J 10 bases; nucleotides not matched to a gene: 8. CDR1 is SGHVS and CDR2 is FNYEAQ in the germline V gene.

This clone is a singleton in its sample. CDR3 region: CASSPEGTLFEQYF. The CDR3 DNA sequence: TGTGCCAGCAGCCCCGAGGGGACCCTCTTCGAGCAGTACTTC. This sequence joins TRBV27 and TRBJ2-7; D tentatively fits TRBD1 or TRBD2 (5 bases each). CDR1 MNHEY and CDR2 SMNVEV come from the germline V gene (reference sequence). This CDR3 is 14 amino acids long. V was shortened by 6 bases and J by 6 bases, with 18 bases between the two germline ends.

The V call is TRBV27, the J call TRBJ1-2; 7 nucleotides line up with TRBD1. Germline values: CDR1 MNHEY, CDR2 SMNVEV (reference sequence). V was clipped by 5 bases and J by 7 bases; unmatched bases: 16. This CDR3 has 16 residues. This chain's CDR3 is CASSPFKGGTLGGYTF. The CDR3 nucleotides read TGTGCCAGCAGTCCGTTTAAAGGGGGCACCCTCGGTGGCTACACCTTC.

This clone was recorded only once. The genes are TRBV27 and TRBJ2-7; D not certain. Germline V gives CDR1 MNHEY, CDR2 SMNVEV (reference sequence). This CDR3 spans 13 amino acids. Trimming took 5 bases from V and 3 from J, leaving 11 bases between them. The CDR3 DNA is TGTGCCAGCAGTCACAGAAAAGGCTACGAGCAGTACTTC. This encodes CASSHRKGYEQYF.

The CDR3 nucleotides read TGTGCCAGCAAAGGACAGGGGCCCTCCTACGAGCAGTACTTC. Its protein product is CASKGQGPSYEQYF. The chain employs TRBV27 and TRBJ2-7; 9 bases align to TRBD1. CDR3 length: 14 amino acids. Germline CDR1 reads MNHEY; CDR2 reads SMNVEV (reference sequence). Trimming took 7 bases from V and 0 from J; bases not matched to a gene: 4.

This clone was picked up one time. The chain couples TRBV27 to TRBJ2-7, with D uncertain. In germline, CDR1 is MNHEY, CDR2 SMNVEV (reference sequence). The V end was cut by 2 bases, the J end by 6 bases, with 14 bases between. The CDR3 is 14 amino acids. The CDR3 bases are TGTGCCAGCAGTTTAAGGCAGGAGCCGGCCGAGCAGTACTTC. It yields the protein CASSLRQEPAEQYF.

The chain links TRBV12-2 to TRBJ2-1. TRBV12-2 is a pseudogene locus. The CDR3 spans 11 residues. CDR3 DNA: TGTGCAAGTCGCTTAGCCCCTGAGCAGTTCTTC. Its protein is CASRLAPEQFF.